The sequence of this T cell receptor (beta chain) was determined in a study of T cell repertoires in cytomegalovirus infection. Overall study: Recently identified HLA-C-restricted and well-studied HLA-B-restricted CMV epitopes were used.

Using its own MiXCR run on the reads, TCRdb lists one record per CDR3 protein. The sample gives 700,000 to 850,000 distinct CDR3 sequences, around a third of which show up once; roughly 12% is in the top ten. Study conclusions and caveats: CMV-specific TCR beta clonotypes restricted by HLA-C dominated the ex vivo response.

Comment on this clonotype: The target antigen is unknown.

J was trimmed by 7 bases and V by 3 bases; bases with no gene match: 11. CDR1 is LGHNA and CDR2 is YSLEER in the germline V gene. The CDR3 totals 16 residues. This rearrangement joins TRBV4-3 to TRBJ1-5; TRBD1 agrees at 8 bases. This TCR derives from a human donor in good health (CMV status not recorded). Some clones in this sample may be carry-over from other donors' samples. This sample comprised cultured CD8+ T cells from PBMCs, obtained from culture after CMV antigen stimulation. The chain's CDR3 is CASSQYAGAGGQPQHF. The CDR3 DNA follows: TGCGCCAGCAGCCAGTACGCGGGGGCAGGGGGCCAGCCCCAGCATTTT.